The 26 T cell receptor beta chains in this list originate from one sample, sequenced in a study of cytomegalovirus exposure and HLA in healthy donors. In the PCR, 60 Vbeta and 13 Jbeta primers were used. Some clones are missing from TCRdb's copy, which holds only in-frame ones; the method was immunoSEQ multiplex PCR. This repertoire shows 200,000 to 250,000 clones, 77% found once; its top ten account for less than 3.5%. The specimen sequenced was PBMCs. Every receptor here comes from a woman aged 60 to 75 in good health and CMV-seropositive.

In its sample, this clone was seen once. The chain combines TRBV9 with TRBJ2-7; 11 bases are shared with TRBD2. The junction had 12 bases not matched to a gene; V was cut back by 0 bases and J by 4 bases. CDR3 length: 18 amino acids. Germline values: CDR1 SGDLS, CDR2 YYNGEE. The CDR3 region is CASSVGIAGGPFPYEQYF. The CDR3 DNA is TGTGCCAGCAGCGTAGGTATAGCGGGGGGGCCTTTCCCTTACGAGCAGTACTTC.

The chain links TRBV6-1 to TRBJ1-2; possibly TRBD1 for D (5 bases). CDR3 length: 13 amino acids. The ends were cut back, 11 bases at V and 6 bases at J, with 19 bases in the middle. Germline V gives CDR1 MNHNS, CDR2 SASEGT. Written as DNA, the CDR3 is TGTGCCCTACTGGGGGGATCGTATGATGGCTACACCTTC. Its protein product is CALLGGSYDGYTF.

In this sample, this clone turned up once. The V and J genes are TRBV7-9 and TRBJ1-1; perhaps TRBD1 as D (6 bases). V shed 5 bases and J shed 10 bases, with 11 bases lying between them. CDR1 is SEHNR and CDR2 is FQNEAQ in the germline V gene (reference sequence). There are 11 residues in the CDR3. The chain's CDR3 is CASSPRQAAFF. DNA of the CDR3: TGTGCCAGCAGCCCAAGACAGGCAGCTTTCTTT.

The genes are TRBV19 and TRBJ1-4; TRBD1 matches 7 bases. Looked up from germline, CDR1 is LNHDA and CDR2 is SQIVND (reference sequence). The V segment lost 6 bases and the J segment 6 bases; nucleotides outside the gene matches: 1. The CDR3 extends over 12 amino acids. This CDR3 reads CASSRGDEKLFF. The CDR3 DNA follows: TGTGCCAGTAGCAGGGGGGATGAAAAACTGTTTTTT.

This chain connects TRBV5-1 to TRBJ2-3, with 9 bases fitting TRBD2. Germline values: CDR1 SGHRS, CDR2 YFSETQ. Trimming took 1 base from V and 0 from J; bases not matched to a gene: 3. CDR3 length equals 16 residues. The CDR3 coding sequence is TGCGCCAGCAGCTTGTCTAGCGGGGCTAGCACAGATACGCAGTATTTT. Amino acid sequence: CASSLSSGASTDTQYF.

V and J are TRBV18 and TRBJ1-1; D ambiguous. Trimming pared 8 bases from V and 2 bases from J, leaving 12 bases between. The CDR3 has 13 residues. Germline CDR1 KGHSH, CDR2 LQKENI. The CDR3: CASTGYSNTEAFF. The CDR3 DNA sequence: TGTGCCAGCACGGGGTACAGTAACACTGAAGCTTTCTTT.

The chain has TRBV5-1 and TRBJ1-2; D possibly corresponds to TRBD1 (6 bases). Trimming cost V 5 bases and J 3 bases, with 14 bases left between them. This CDR3 has 14 residues. The V gene's germline CDR1 is SGHRS and CDR2 YFSETQ. CDR3: CASSSPGHHYGYTF. DNA of the CDR3: TGCGCCAGCAGTTCACCGGGACACCACTATGGCTACACCTTC. The variable domain in full, with the rest retrieved from reference TRBV5-1 and TRBJ1-2, is KAGVTQTPRYLIKTRGQQVTLSCSPISGHRSVSWYQQTPGQGLQFLFEYFSETQRNKGNFPGRFSGRQFSNSRSEMNVSTLELGDSALYLCASSSPGHHYGYTFGSGTRLTVV.

The chain links TRBV30 to TRBJ2-5, with D possibly TRBD2 on 5 matching bases. Germline CDR1 reads GTSNPN; CDR2 reads SVGIG (reference sequence). The CDR3 spans 14 residues. V was trimmed by 1 base and J by 4 bases, leaving 13 bases between them. CDR3 coding DNA: TGTGCCTGGAGTGGCACCGCCGGAGGAGAGACCCAGTACTTC. Its translation: CAWSGTAGGETQYF.

The table lists this clone with a count of one. V is TRBV19 and J is TRBJ1-1; no clear D. Germline assignment: CDR1 LNHDA and CDR2 SQIVND (reference sequence). The V end lost 3 bases, the J end lost 5 bases, and 10 bases lay between the germline ends. This CDR3 is built from 13 residues. Here the CDR3 reads CASSIRGRTEAFF. The CDR3 nucleotides are TGTGCCAGTAGTATTAGAGGGAGGACTGAAGCTTTCTTT.

The chain has TRBV29-1 and TRBJ2-7; 12 bases match TRBD1. Germline V lookup: CDR1 SQVTM, CDR2 ANQGSEA. Trimming cost V 0 bases and J 9 bases; bases outside gene matches: 12. This CDR3 region has 16 residues. The CDR3: CSVEDFVGTGGARQYF. For the CDR3, the DNA is TGCAGCGTTGAAGATTTTGTCGGGACAGGGGGCGCACGGCAGTACTTC.

The CDR3 DNA is TGCAGCGTTACCCCCATCGGGGTATCTAATGGCTACACCTTC. Translated: CSVTPIGVSNGYTF. The chain carries TRBV29-1 and TRBJ1-2, with D unresolved. The V gene lost 5 bases and the J gene lost 6 bases, with 19 bases spanning the gap. In germline, CDR1 is SQVTM, CDR2 ANQGSEA. The CDR3 spans 14 residues.

This clone was detected only a few times. This chain links TRBV9 with TRBJ2-7; 8 bases align to TRBD1. This CDR3 comprises 14 residues. Trimming removed 0 bases from V and 7 bases from J; junction bases left unmatched: 6. Germline V CDR1 and CDR2: SGDLS, YYNGEE. The CDR3 coding sequence is TGTGCCAGCAGCGTAGGGCAGGGGGCGGGGGAGCAGTACTTC. Translating gives CASSVGQGAGEQYF.

This clone turned up a few times. The chain employs TRBV18 and TRBJ2-5; no firm D call. Germline V lookup: CDR1 KGHSH, CDR2 LQKENI. Trimming took 3 bases from V and 0 from J, leaving 14 bases between them. This CDR3 contains 16 residues. CDR3 sequence (DNA): TGTGCCAGCTCACCCTCACAGACCAGCAACCAAGAGACCCAGTACTTC. It encodes CASSPSQTSNQETQYF.

This sequence joins TRBV19 and TRBJ1-2, with 7 bases that match TRBD1. The CDR3 has 15 residues. Unmatched junction bases numbered 4, after V lost 3 bases and J lost 0 bases. Germline V CDR1 and CDR2: LNHDA, SQIVND (reference sequence). This chain's CDR3 is CASSMNQGANYGYTF. As DNA, the CDR3 is TGTGCCAGTAGTATGAATCAGGGGGCTAACTATGGCTACACCTTC.

This clone was counted only a few times. V usage is TRBV27 and J usage is TRBJ2-3, with D possibly TRBD1 on 5 matching bases. The V and J ends lost 2 bases and 3 bases respectively, with 9 bases between them. The germline gives CDR1 MNHEY, CDR2 SMNVEV (reference sequence). The CDR3 loop spans 14 amino acids. The CDR3 spells CASSLGAGTDTQYF. The CDR3 DNA is TGTGCCAGCAGTTTAGGGGCTGGGACAGATACGCAGTATTTT.

A single count supports this clone. The chain links TRBV7-9 to TRBJ1-2; weak D call: TRBD1 (5 bases). Germline V lookup: CDR1 SEHNR, CDR2 FQNEAQ (reference sequence). CDR3 size: 14 residues. V was cut by 1 base and J by 5 bases, with 11 bases left in between. The CDR3 coding sequence is TGTGCCAGCAGCTTAGTAACAGGATGGTATGGCTACACCTTC. Protein product: CASSLVTGWYGYTF.

This clone was seen a handful of times. This chain uses TRBV4-2 with TRBJ1-3, with TRBD1 identical over 7 bases. This CDR3 region has 15 residues. CDR1 is LGHNA and CDR2 is YNFKEQ in the germline V gene. V was pared by 2 bases and J by 2 bases, with 3 bases of the junction left unmatched. The CDR3 bases are TGTGCCAGCAGCCAACCCGACAGGGCTGGAAACACCATATATTTT. It translates to CASSQPDRAGNTIYF.

V usage is TRBV27 and J usage is TRBJ2-7; tentative D call: TRBD1 (5 bases). Per the germline V gene, CDR1 is MNHEY and CDR2 is SMNVEV (reference sequence). The CDR3 loop spans 13 amino acids. V shed 7 bases and J shed 5 bases, with 15 bases lying between them. The CDR3 reads CASTPNGAHEQYF. CDR3 in DNA: TGTGCCAGCACCCCTAATGGGGCCCACGAGCAGTACTTC.

The chain carries TRBV19 and TRBJ1-2; D is possibly TRBD1 (6 bases). The germline V and J ends were trimmed by 5 bases and 12 bases, with 19 bases remaining between them. Germline loops: CDR1 LNHDA, CDR2 SQIVND (reference sequence). The CDR3 sequence is 13 residues long. CDR3 nucleotide sequence: TGTGCCAGTAGTCTGGGCCTAAGGACAGTTCACACCTTC. Protein sequence: CASSLGLRTVHTF.

In DNA, the CDR3 is TGTGCCAGCAGTTACTCGGTGAGGAATTCACCCCTCCACTTT. Translated: CASSYSVRNSPLHF. V and J are TRBV6-5 and TRBJ1-6; no clear D. Between the trimmed V and J ends, which lost 0 bases and 7 bases, there was a span of 7 bases. Per the germline V gene, CDR1 is MNHEY and CDR2 is SVGAGI. CDR3 length equals 14 residues.

The J gene is TRBJ1-3, the V gene TRBV28, with unresolved D. The V gene lost 7 bases and the J gene lost 0 bases, with 10 bases spanning the gap. The CDR3 sequence is 14 residues long. Germline V gene data show CDR1 as MDHEN and CDR2 as SYDVKM. This chain's CDR3 is CASTFGNSGNTIYF. The CDR3 DNA follows: TGTGCCAGCACTTTCGGGAACTCTGGAAACACCATATATTTT.

V and J are TRBV10-1 and TRBJ2-1; 9 bases match TRBD1. The V gene end was trimmed by 4 bases and the J gene end by 2 bases; junction bases not matched to a gene: 3. The CDR3 runs to 15 residues. Germline V CDR1 and CDR2: WNHNN, SYGVQD (reference sequence). The CDR3 region has the DNA TGCGCCAGCAGTGCCGGGACAGGGACCTACAATGAGCAGTTCTTC. Amino acids: CASSAGTGTYNEQFF.

This clone has a handful of counts. This chain links TRBV11-3 with TRBJ2-7; 8 nucleotides line up with TRBD2. V lost 5 bases to trimming and J lost 1 base; unmatched junction nucleotides: 10. This CDR3 is built from 16 residues. Germline V CDR1 and CDR2: SGHNT, YENEEA. In nucleotides, the CDR3 is TGTGCCAGCAGCCCCTCTTTCCGGGAGGGTTCCTACGAGCAGTACTTC. It translates to CASSPSFREGSYEQYF. Supplemented by reference TRBV11-3 and TRBJ2-7, the full variable domain reads EAGVVQSPRYKIIEKKQPVAFWCNPISGHNTLYWYLQNLGQGPELLIRYENEEAVDDSQLPKDRFSAERLKGVDSTLKIQPAELGDSAVYLCASSPSFREGSYEQYFGPGTRLTVT.

In this sample, this clone turned up a few times. CDR3 protein: CASSESKGSNQPQHF. DNA of the CDR3: TGCGCCAGCAGTGAGTCCAAGGGGTCAAATCAGCCCCAGCATTTT. The chain carries TRBV10-2 and TRBJ1-5; weak D call: TRBD1 (5 bases). The CDR3 is made up of 15 amino acids. Germline lookup yields CDR1 WSHSY and CDR2 SAAADI. The V end was cut by 0 bases, the J end by 4 bases, with 10 bases between.

The chain uses TRBV4-2 and TRBJ2-2; 9 nucleotides agree with TRBD2. The V segment lost 8 bases and the J segment 2 bases; nucleotides outside the gene matches: 6. Germline V gives CDR1 LGHNA, CDR2 YNFKEQ. The CDR3 consists of 15 residues. DNA for the CDR3: TGTGCCAGCCGCCGGCGGGGGGGTAACACCGGGGAGCTGTTTTTT. This sequence encodes CASRRRGGNTGELFF.

This chain links TRBV6-5 with TRBJ1-1, with 10 nucleotides matching TRBD1. Germline CDR1 MNHEY, CDR2 SVGAGI. This CDR3 is 15 amino acids long. With V trimmed by 6 bases and J by 7 bases, 11 bases remained unmatched. The CDR3 loop reads CASRPGTGVRNEAFF. CDR3 nucleotides: TGTGCCAGCAGACCGGGGACAGGGGTGAGGAATGAAGCTTTCTTT.